The 3 T cell receptor beta chains reported below all come from one sample, sequenced in a study of blood T cell repertoires in COVID-19. Here immunoSEQ multiplex PCR was the method, and the copy in TCRdb shows in-frame clones only, minus some. The sample has some 130,000 clones, under 85% seen once. Material for sequencing was PBMCs or T cells enriched from blood (not recorded which). Every receptor here comes from a man aged 25 to 40 who had recovered from COVID-19.

The CDR3 sequence is CASCGQARDEQYV. The CDR3 DNA reads as TGCGCCAGCTGCGGACAGGCACGGGACGAGCAGTACGTC. The chain recombines TRBV10-1 with TRBJ2-7, with 7 nucleotides matching TRBD1. J lost 5 bases, V lost 8 bases, and 9 bases had no gene match. Germline assignment: CDR1 WNHNN and CDR2 SYGVQD (reference sequence). The length of the CDR3 is 13 residues.

The gene calls are TRBV5-4 and TRBJ2-5, with TRBD1 matching over 10 bases. CDR3 length: 17 residues. Germline trimming cut 3 bases from V and 3 bases from J; bases unmatched to any gene: 11. Germline-derived CDR1 and CDR2 are SGHNT and YYREEE (reference sequence). The CDR3 nucleotides read TGTGCCAGCAGCTCGACCGGGACAGGGGATCTAAAAGAGACCCAGTACTTC. Residues: CASSSTGTGDLKETQYF.

The chain has TRBV4-1 and TRBJ1-4; D call uncertain. Trimming cost V 4 bases and J 4 bases, with 13 bases left between them. The CDR3 contains 15 residues. CDR1 and CDR2 (germline): MGHRA, YSYEKL. The CDR3: CASSPAASINEKLFF. The CDR3 region has the DNA TGCGCCAGCAGCCCGGCGGCCTCAATTAATGAAAAACTGTTTTTT.